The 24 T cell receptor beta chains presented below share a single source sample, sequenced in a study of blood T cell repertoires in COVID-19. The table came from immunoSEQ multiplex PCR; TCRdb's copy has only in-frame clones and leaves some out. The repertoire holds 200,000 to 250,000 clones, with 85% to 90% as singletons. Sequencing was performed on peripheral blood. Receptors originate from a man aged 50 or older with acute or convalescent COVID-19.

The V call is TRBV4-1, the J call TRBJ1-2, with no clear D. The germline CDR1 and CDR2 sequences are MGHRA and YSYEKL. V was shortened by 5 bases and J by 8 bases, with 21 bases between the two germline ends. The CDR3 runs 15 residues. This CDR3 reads CASSFRTGTYGGYTF. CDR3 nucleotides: TGCGCCAGCAGCTTTCGGACTGGAACTTATGGAGGCTACACCTTC.

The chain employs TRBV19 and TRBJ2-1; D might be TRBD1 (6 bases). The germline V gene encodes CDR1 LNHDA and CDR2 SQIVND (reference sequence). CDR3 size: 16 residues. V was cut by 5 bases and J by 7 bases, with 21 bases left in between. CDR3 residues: CASSFRAGALLNEQFF. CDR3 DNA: TGTGCCAGTAGTTTCCGGGCAGGGGCTCTTCTGAATGAGCAGTTCTTC.

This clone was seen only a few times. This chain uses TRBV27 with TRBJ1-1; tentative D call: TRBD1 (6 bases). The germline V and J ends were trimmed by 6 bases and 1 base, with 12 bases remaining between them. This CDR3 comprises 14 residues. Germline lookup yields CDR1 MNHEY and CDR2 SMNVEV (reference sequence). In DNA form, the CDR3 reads TGTGCCAGCAGAAGGGGGTATGGGAACACTGAAGCTTTCTTT. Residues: CASRRGYGNTEAFF.

In nucleotides, the CDR3 is TGTGCCAGCCGCCCCCCACCGGGACAGAGAAACACCATATATTTT. Translation: CASRPPPGQRNTIYF. The chain recombines TRBV6-5 with TRBJ1-3; 7 bases line up with TRBD1. Germline V lookup: CDR1 MNHEY, CDR2 SVGAGI. CDR3 length: 15 residues. V lost 8 bases and J lost 5; bases outside the gene matches: 12.

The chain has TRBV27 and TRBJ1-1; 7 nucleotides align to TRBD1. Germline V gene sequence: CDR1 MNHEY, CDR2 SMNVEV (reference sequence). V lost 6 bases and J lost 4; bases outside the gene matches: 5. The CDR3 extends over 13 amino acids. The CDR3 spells CASRPAGGTEAFF. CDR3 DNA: TGTGCCAGCAGGCCGGCAGGGGGCACTGAAGCTTTCTTT.

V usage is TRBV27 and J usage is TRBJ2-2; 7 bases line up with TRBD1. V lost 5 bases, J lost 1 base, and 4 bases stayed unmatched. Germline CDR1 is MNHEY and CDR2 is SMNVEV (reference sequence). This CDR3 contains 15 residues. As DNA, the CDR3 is TGTGCCAGCAGTATCGGACAGGTGAACACCGGGGAGCTGTTTTTT. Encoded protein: CASSIGQVNTGELFF.

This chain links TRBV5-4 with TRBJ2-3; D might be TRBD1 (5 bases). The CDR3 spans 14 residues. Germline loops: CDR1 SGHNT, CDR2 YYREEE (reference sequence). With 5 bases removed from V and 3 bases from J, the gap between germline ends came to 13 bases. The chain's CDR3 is CASSFDKGTDTQYF. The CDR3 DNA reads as TGTGCCAGCAGTTTCGACAAGGGGACAGATACGCAGTATTTT.

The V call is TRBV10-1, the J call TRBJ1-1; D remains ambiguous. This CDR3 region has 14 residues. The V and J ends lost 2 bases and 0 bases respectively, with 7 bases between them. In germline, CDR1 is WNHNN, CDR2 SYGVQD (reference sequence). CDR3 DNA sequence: TGCGCCAGCAGTGAGCCGGGATTGAACACTGAAGCTTTCTTT. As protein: CASSEPGLNTEAFF.

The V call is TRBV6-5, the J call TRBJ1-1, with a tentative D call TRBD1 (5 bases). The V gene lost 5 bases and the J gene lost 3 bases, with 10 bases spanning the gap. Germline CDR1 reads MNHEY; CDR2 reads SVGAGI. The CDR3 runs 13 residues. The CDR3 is CASSPRGDTEAFF. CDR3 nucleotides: TGTGCCAGCAGTCCGCGGGGGGACACTGAAGCTTTCTTT.

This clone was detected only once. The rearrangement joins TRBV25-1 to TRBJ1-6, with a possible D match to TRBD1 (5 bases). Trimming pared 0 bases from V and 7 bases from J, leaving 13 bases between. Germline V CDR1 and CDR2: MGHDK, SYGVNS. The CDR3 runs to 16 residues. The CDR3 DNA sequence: TGTGCCAGCAGTGAATATCGCGGGGCGTTCAATTCACCCCTCCACTTT. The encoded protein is CASSEYRGAFNSPLHF.

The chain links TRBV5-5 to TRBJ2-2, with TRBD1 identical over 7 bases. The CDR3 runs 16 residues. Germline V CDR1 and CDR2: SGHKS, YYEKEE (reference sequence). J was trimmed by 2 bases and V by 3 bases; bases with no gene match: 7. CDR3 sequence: CASSSRQGVNTGELFF. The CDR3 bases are TGTGCCAGCAGCTCCAGACAGGGCGTAAACACCGGGGAGCTGTTTTTT. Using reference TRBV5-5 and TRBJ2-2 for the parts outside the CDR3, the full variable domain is DAGVTQSPTHLIKTRGQQVTLRCSPISGHKSVSWYQQVLGQGPQFIFQYYEKEERGRGNFPDRFSARQFPNYSSELNVNALLLGDSALYLCASSSRQGVNTGELFFGEGSRLTVL.

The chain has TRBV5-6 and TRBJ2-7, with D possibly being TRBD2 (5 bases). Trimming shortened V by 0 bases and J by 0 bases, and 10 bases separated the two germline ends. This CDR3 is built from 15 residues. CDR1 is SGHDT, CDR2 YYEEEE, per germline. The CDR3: CASSLAPGSSYEQYF. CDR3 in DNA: TGTGCCAGCAGCTTGGCACCGGGGAGCTCCTACGAGCAGTACTTC.

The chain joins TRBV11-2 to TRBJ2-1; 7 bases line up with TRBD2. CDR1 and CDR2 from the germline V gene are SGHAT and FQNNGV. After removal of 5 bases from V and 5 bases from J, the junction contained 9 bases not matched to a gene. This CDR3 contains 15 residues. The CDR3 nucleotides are TGTGCCAGCAGCCAACGGGCCAGCGGGAACAATGAGCAGTTCTTC. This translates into CASSQRASGNNEQFF.

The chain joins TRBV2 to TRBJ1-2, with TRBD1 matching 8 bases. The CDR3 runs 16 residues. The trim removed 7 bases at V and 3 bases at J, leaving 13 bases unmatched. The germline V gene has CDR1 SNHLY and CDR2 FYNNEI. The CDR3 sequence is CASNERDRPIYYGYTF. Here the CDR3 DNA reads TGTGCCAGCAACGAACGGGACAGGCCCATTTACTATGGCTACACCTTC. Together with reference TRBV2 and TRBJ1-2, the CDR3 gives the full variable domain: EPEVTQTPSHQVTQMGQEVILRCVPISNHLYFYWYRQILGQKVEFLVSFYNNEISEKSEIFDDQFSVERPDGSNFTLKIRSTKLEDSAMYFCASNERDRPIYYGYTFGSGTRLTVV.

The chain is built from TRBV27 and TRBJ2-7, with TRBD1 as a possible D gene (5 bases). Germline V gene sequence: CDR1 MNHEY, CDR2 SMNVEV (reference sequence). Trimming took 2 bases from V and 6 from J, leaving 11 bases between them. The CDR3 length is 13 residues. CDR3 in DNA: TGTGCCAGCAGTTTAGGCCAGGGAAGCGAGCAGTACTTC. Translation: CASSLGQGSEQYF.

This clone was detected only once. CDR3 sequence reads: CASKPGLAGFWEDTQYF. The CDR3 DNA follows: TGTGCCAGCAAACCGGGACTAGCGGGTTTCTGGGAGGATACGCAGTATTTT. The chain couples TRBV2 to TRBJ2-3, with TRBD2 identical over 12 bases. The CDR3 runs to 17 residues. Losses at the gene ends were 7 bases for V and 6 bases for J; bases not matched to a gene: 14. Germline V gene data show CDR1 as SNHLY and CDR2 as FYNNEI.

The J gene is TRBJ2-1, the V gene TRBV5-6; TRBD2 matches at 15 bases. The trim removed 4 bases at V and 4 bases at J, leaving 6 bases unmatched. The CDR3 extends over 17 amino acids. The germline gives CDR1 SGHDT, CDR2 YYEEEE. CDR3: CASSHGTSGGFYNEQFF. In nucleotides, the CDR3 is TGTGCCAGCAGCCATGGGACTAGCGGGGGGTTTTACAATGAGCAGTTCTTC.

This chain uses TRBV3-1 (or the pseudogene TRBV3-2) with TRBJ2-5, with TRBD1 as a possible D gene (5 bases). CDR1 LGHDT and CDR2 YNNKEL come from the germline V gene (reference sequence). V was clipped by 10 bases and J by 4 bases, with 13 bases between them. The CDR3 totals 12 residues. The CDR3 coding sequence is TGTGCCACCCGGTGGGGCCCAGAGACCCAGTACTTC. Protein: CATRWGPETQYF.

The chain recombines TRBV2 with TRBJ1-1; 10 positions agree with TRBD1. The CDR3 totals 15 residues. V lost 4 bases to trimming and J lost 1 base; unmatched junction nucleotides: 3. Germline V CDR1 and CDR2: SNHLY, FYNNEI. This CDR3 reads CASSGQGARNTEAFF. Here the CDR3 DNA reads TGTGCCAGCAGTGGACAGGGGGCGCGGAACACTGAAGCTTTCTTT.

This chain's CDR3 is CASSQWRGSGYEQYF. The CDR3 DNA follows: TGTGCCAGCAGCCAATGGCGGGGGAGCGGGTACGAGCAGTACTTC. The rearrangement links TRBV3-1 (or the pseudogene TRBV3-2) to TRBJ2-7; 7 nucleotides line up with TRBD2. The germline gives CDR1 LGHDT, CDR2 YNNKEL (reference sequence). The length of the CDR3 is 15 residues. Unmatched junction bases numbered 8, after V lost 2 bases and J lost 4 bases.

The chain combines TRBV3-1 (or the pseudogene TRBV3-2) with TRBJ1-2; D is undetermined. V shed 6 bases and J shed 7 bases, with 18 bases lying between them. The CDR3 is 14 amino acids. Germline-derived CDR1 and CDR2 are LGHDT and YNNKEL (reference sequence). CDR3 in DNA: TGTGCCAGCAGTTACGGCGGAGGAGCGGCTGGCTACACCTTC. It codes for CASSYGGGAAGYTF.

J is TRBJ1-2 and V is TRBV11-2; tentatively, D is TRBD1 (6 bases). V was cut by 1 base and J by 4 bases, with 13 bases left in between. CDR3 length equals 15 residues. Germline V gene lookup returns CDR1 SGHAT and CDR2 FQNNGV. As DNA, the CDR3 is TGTGCCAGCAGCTTAGTACAGGGCGGAGGCTATGGCTACACCTTC. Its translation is CASSLVQGGGYGYTF.

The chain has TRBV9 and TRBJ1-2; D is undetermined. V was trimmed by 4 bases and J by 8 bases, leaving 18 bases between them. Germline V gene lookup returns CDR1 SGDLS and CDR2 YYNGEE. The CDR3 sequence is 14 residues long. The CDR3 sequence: CASSLSQVSSGYTF. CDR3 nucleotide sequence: TGTGCCAGCAGCCTTAGTCAGGTATCCAGCGGCTACACCTTC.

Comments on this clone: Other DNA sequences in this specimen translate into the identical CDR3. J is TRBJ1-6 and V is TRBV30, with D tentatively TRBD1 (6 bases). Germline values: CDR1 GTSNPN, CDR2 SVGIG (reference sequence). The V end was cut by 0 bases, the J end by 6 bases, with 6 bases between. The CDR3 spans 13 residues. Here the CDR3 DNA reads TGTGCCTGGAGTGTACAGGGTAATTCACCCCTCCACTTT. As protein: CAWSVQGNSPLHF.